A single T cell receptor (beta chain) is shown here with its context. Its specificity is unknown. This entry belongs to a study of OX40 agonist ivuxolimab in advanced cancers. Overall study context: Every 2 weeks, patients received ivuxolimab intravenously, dosed at 0.01 to 10 mg/kg. Earlier anti-PD-1, anti-PD-L1 or anti-CTLA-4 therapy was permitted; 30% to 50% had received some. Notes on the study in general: More expanded clones were found, on average, in CD8+ than in CD4+ T cells. Among the lowest peripheral clonal expansion occurred in 0.1-3.0 mg/kg partial responders.

The method was immunoSEQ multiplex PCR; TCRdb's version includes in-frame clones alone and lacks a portion of them. Found here are tens of thousands of clones, 75% to 90% of them singletons; the top ten hold roughly 1.2%. CDR3 size: 15 residues. V dropped 3 bases and J dropped 0 bases, with 8 bases sitting between them. Germline V gene sequence: CDR1 LNHDA, CDR2 SQIVND (reference sequence). The sequencing used CD4+ or CD8+ T cells sorted from blood, collected in a trial of the OX40 agonist ivuxolimab. This TCR came from an adult with an advanced solid tumor such as melanoma, head and neck, liver or kidney cancer. The chain links TRBV19 to TRBJ2-2, with D unresolved. CDR3 nucleotide sequence: TGTGCCAGTAGTATCTCTAGTACGAACACCGGGGAGCTGTTTTTT. Amino acids: CASSISSTNTGELFF.